Below, one T cell receptor beta chain is given with its context. Antigen unknown. The sample originates from a study of shared clonotypes between healthy human individuals. Method: immunoSEQ multiplex PCR; TCRdb's copy keeps in-frame clones and lacks some. This table holds about 510,000 clones, over 60% found once. The germline V gene has CDR1 GTSNPN and CDR2 SVGIG (reference sequence). The CDR3 length is 19 residues. V gave up 4 bases and J gave up 2 bases, with 26 bases separating them. Each sample came from a Caucasian adult donor living in Nashville, Tennessee. Regarding the study as a whole: There were few donors, and this limited the genetic and exposure-history diversity represented.

This TCR derives from a woman between 35 and 50 years old in good health. Some clones in this sample may be carry-over from other donors' samples. The sample consisted of PBMCs. J is TRBJ2-2 and V is TRBV30, with D possibly being TRBD2 (7 bases). CDR3 amino acids: CAWKGGSGLRPDNTGELFF. Here the CDR3 DNA reads TGTGCCTGGAAGGGGGGTAGCGGGCTACGTCCAGATAACACCGGGGAGCTGTTTTTT.